This TCR beta chain was recorded in a study of cytomegalovirus exposure and HLA in healthy donors (dated by TCRdb to 2015 to 2018). For context, the study as a whole: An earlier analysis of several hundred of the donors reported 250 to 300 Gb of sequence data and 117 million unique TCR beta sequences from 150 million to 200 million T cells. Every repertoire in the discovery cohort had been generated on one and the same sequencing platform. In a later analysis, previously published TCR beta repertoires from 500 to 750 donors were re-analyzed and high-resolution HLA genotyping was added so that TCR occurrence patterns could be studied. Along with the roughly 710-subject first cohort, a separate validation cohort of approximately 110 different subjects was used. The number of typed donors differed by locus: roughly 629-640 for A, B, C, DRB1 and DQB1; 500 to 550 for DQA1; some 590 for DPA1; and roughly 470 for DPB1. Roughly five DR-DQ haplotypes were handled as single units for association and clustering, since linkage in the cohort was strong. An early release that covered some 640 HLA-typed donors contained approximately 320 gigabases of sequencing data and tens of millions of unique TCR sequences. To predict cytomegalovirus infection status, the study brought together high-throughput TCR immunosequencing, statistical association of individual TCRs with disease status, and machine learning. Donor age, sex, ethnicity and CMV serostatus were compiled alongside the repertoire data. The study aimed to test whether cataloging public T cell receptors could reveal signatures of past pathogen exposure. The study profiled the T cell repertoires of about 640 subjects by immunosequencing and related them to cytomegalovirus serostatus. Across approximately 400 genotyped donors of the cohort, an average of roughly 250,000 unique TCR beta nucleotide sequences per donor were sequenced, and approximately 19% of those sequences were non-productive. To decide whether each TCR beta V gene segment behaved as functional or pseudogenic, an earlier analysis of some 570 of the donors relied on high-throughput TCR beta sequencing. The genetic ancestry cluster associated with self-reported Caucasian donors included over 80% of the roughly 400 genotyped donors. Rather than drawing on any new phenotypic data, the later analysis identified candidate immune exposures from TCR beta sequences and the way those sequences occurred across donors. HLA typing included class I and class II loci at four-digit resolution. A later genetic analysis took genome-wide SNP genotypes for about 60% of the roughly 670 donors and used that subset as a discovery cohort. Overall study outcomes, separate from this receptor: Some IMGT-functional V segments, including TRBV6-2 and TRBV6-3, could not be distinguished by the 87-base-pair reads and were therefore excluded. Three of the identified cytomegalovirus-associated TCR beta chains were confirmed in vitro to be specific for cytomegalovirus antigens. According to the authors, the approach could potentially be generalized to other disease states and immunological phenotypes. Because counts were too low, seventeen rarely observed V segments, including chromosome 9 orphons, were excluded from the earlier analysis of under 650 of the donors. Sequencing depth was assumed to be roughly uniform across donors in the presence/absence analyses, though that assumption may not hold. The study gave a list of under 200 TCR beta chains associated with cytomegalovirus. Because some donors lacked HLA typing at each locus, the association tests relied only on the typed subset. Several of the top co-occurrence clusters appeared to be linked to parvovirus B19, influenza, CMV and Epstein-Barr virus, according to a later analysis. When HLA alleles, especially DR and DQ, strongly co-occurred, TCR associations were difficult to assign to individual alleles. A later analysis found that TCR association rates varied across HLA loci, with DRB1 alleles showing the most associated TCRs and HLA-C alleles the fewest. For the cohort, immune exposure information was limited to CMV serostatus. In a later analysis, HLA-associated TCR beta chains showed more clonal expansion and lower generation probabilities than non-associated chains that were equally common. In a later genetic analysis, a missense DCLRE1C variant was associated with V-gene and J-gene trimming of TCR beta chains, and the association was replicated in an independent cohort. A group of highly shared sequence variants was considered likely to be a technical artifact of the sequencing pipeline. Linkage disequilibrium might explain the correlated functional status among segregating V segments, but an unknown experimental factor could not be excluded. A later analysis found that most CMV-associated TCR beta chains appeared HLA-restricted, with HLA associations seemingly driven largely by CMV exposure. In this cohort, only TCR beta chains were sequenced, and detectable features were limited by the absence of alpha or paired-chain data. The classifier was reported to diagnose cytomegalovirus status with high specificity and sensitivity in both the original and validation cohorts. While some public TCRs were present in many individuals, most TCR sequences turned up only very rarely across donors. A further reported finding was that TCR beta sequences accurately predicted the HLA-A and HLA-B alleles for most subjects in the first cohort. An earlier analysis of approximately 540 of the donors showed that most TCR beta V segments appeared in productive rearrangements either about 87% or about 30% of the time, which broadly matched IMGT annotations. Specific HLA alleles were associated with about 17,000 TCR beta sequences at a false discovery rate of 0.05 in a later analysis. In a later genetic analysis, fewer N-insertions in productive TCRs were reported among donors in an Asian-associated ancestry cluster than the roughly 640-donor mean.

The library was built by means of the immunoSEQ multiplex PCR assay. The multiplex PCR relied on a mix of 60 forward primers for TCR Vbeta segments and 13 reverse primers for TCR Jbeta segments. A multiplex PCR assay on genomic DNA amplified the CDR3 region of rearranged TCR beta genes. Amplified TCR beta libraries were sequenced as 87-base-pair reads on the Illumina HiSeq System. The authors' pipeline ran thus. Across the 600 to 700 repertoires, a later analysis counted some 80 million unique TCR beta chains, 9.5 million to 12 million of which were shared by at least two donors. A nearest-neighbor algorithm error-corrected the raw reads and collapsed the reads into unique sequences, merging closely related sequences to remove PCR and sequencing errors. CDR3 sequences were aligned to IMGT reference sequences to assign V, D and J gene segments. For a sequence to be retained, a match of at least six nucleotides was required to both a V gene segment and a J gene segment. Rearrangements were classified as productive when the CDR3 lacked stop codons and remained in frame with V and J, and all other rearrangements were classified as non-productive. CDR3 was defined by IMGT convention, running from the second conserved V-encoded cysteine to the conserved J-encoded phenylalanine. The earlier analysis of about 570 of the donors excluded any sequence lacking an unambiguous match to a single V gene segment. An earlier analysis of roughly 590 of the donors called V segments functional above 56.7% productive rearrangements and segregating when the between-donor standard deviation exceeded 5%. To diagnose cytomegalovirus status from the catalog of TCR beta chain sequences, a statistical classification framework was built. V and J gene assignment, in a later analysis, came from comparing TCR nucleotide sequences with IMGT/GENE-DB human TR gene sequences. A later analysis assigned CDR3 sequences and most-parsimonious VDJ recombination scenarios with the TCRdist pipeline. In a later analysis, each TCR beta chain was defined by its CDR3 amino acid sequence together with its V-gene family, and reads lacking a unique V-gene family were excluded. A later analysis removed roughly 590 highly shared, low-generation-probability nucleotide sequences to deal with suspected cross-contamination and a sequencing artifact. A later analysis calculated a clonal expansion index for each public chain from normalized within-repertoire ranks of inferred template counts. Generation probabilities in a later analysis came from a VDJ recombination model fitted to out-of-frame rearrangements, and those results were checked against IGoR. A later analysis scored TCR-TCR, TCR-HLA and TCR-CMV co-occurrence with hypergeometric tests, applying a repertoire-size bias correction to TCR pairs. In a later analysis, false discovery rates were estimated by permuting HLA or CMV assignments 20 times. In a later analysis, co-occurring TCRs were grouped with DBSCAN, and TCRdist sequence similarity was added when clustering was performed within HLA-allele-positive subsets. Co-occurrence clustering excluded repertoires with fewer than 30,000 or more than 120,000 public chains, plus five with anomalous nucleotide sharing. This is the immuneACCESS table as TCRdb keeps it, with only in-frame sequences that have V and J called. A part of the clones is gone; compared with another copy, unresolved V genes explain less than half, and the rest is unexplained. V and J calls and clone size are copied from that table; D and trimming were computed from the DNA. The sample includes 150,000 to 200,000 clones, with roughly 77% observed a single time. Jointly, the top ten make up about 4.9% of the sample.

Via the germline V gene, CDR1 is SNHLY and CDR2 FYNNEI. From the cysteine up to the phenylalanine, the CDR3 has a length of 14 residues. CDR3 DNA is the only sequence kept; it has 42 bases, read in frame from the first base. From V the trimming removes 5 bases and from J it removes 7 bases, while the gene matches leave 6 bases of the junction unaccounted for. As concerns this clone: The clone's antigen remains unknown. No base quality information exists; no much larger clone differs at one position.

The cohort consisted of 600 or so healthy bone marrow donors. At the time of sampling, all cohort members were nominally healthy, though unrecorded immune exposures were likely present. The donor tested CMV seronegative, placing the donor among the approximately 360 seronegative members of the cohort. A peripheral blood sample was collected from each donor, and TCR beta sequencing was performed on peripheral blood mononuclear cells. The Qiagen DNeasy Blood Extraction Kit was used to extract genomic DNA from the blood cell samples. The chain joins TRBV2 to TRBJ1-1, and TRBD1 aligns with 11 junction nucleotides. The receptor's source is a male donor in good health and CMV-seronegative. Material: PBMCs. The nucleotide sequence is given as TGTGCCAGCAGTCGGGACAGGGGGATCCATGAAGCTTTCTTT. This gives the protein CASSRDRGIHEAFF. Here the CDR3 is joined to the reference TRBV2 and TRBJ1-1 genes, and the full variable domain is: EPEVTQTPSHQVTQMGQEVILRCVPISNHLYFYWYRQILGQKVEFLVSFYNNEISEKSEIFDDQFSVERPDGSNFTLKIRSTKLEDSAMYFCASSRDRGIHEAFFGQGTRLTVV.